This is a list of T cell receptor beta chains from one sample in a study of blood T cell repertoires in COVID-19. TCRdb's copy holds only in-frame clones and misses some; the assay was immunoSEQ multiplex PCR. The repertoire has more than 200,000 clones, approximately 86% of them found once; the top ten carry over 1.5%. Sequencing was carried out using peripheral blood. The receptors here all came from a man aged 25-40 years with active or convalescent COVID-19. CDR3s include the opening cysteine and the closing phenylalanine or tryptophan. Each record gives: D gene, V gene, CDR3 length, J gene, CDR3 DNA, CDR3 protein. The D gene is left open where the match is weak.

D: TRBD1
V: TRBV18
length: 13
J: TRBJ2-7
DNA: TGTGCCAGCTCCGGGACAGGGTTTTACGAGCAGTACTTC
CDR3: CASSGTGFYEQYF

D: TRBD1
V: TRBV5-1
length: 14
J: TRBJ2-5
DNA: TGCGCCAGCAGTACGGGACAGTCCGGAGAGACCCAGTACTTC
CDR3: CASSTGQSGETQYF

D: TRBD2
V: TRBV10-2
length: 18
J: TRBJ2-3
DNA: TGCGCCAGCAGCCTGCCGGGACTAGCGGGGGGGCGCACAGATACGCAGTATTTT
CDR3: CASSLPGLAGGRTDTQYF

D: -
V: TRBV4-1
length: 14
J: TRBJ2-7
DNA: TGCGCCAGCAGCCAAGTACAGGGAGTCGGCGAGCAGTACTTC
CDR3: CASSQVQGVGEQYF

D: -
V: TRBV12-3/TRBV12-4
length: 13
J: TRBJ2-2
DNA: TGTGCCAGCAGGGACACCAACACCGGGGAGCTGTTTTTT
CDR3: CASRDTNTGELFF

D: TRBD1
V: TRBV11-2
length: 16
J: TRBJ1-4
DNA: TGTGCCAGCAGGGGGGGAACAGGGGAGGTTGATGAAAAACTGTTTTTT
CDR3: CASRGGTGEVDEKLFF

D: -
V: TRBV30
length: 14
J: TRBJ2-6
DNA: TGTGCCTGGCAGGGATTCTCCGGGGCCAACGTCCTGACTTTC
CDR3: CAWQGFSGANVLTF

D: -
V: TRBV5-1
length: 14
J: TRBJ1-1
DNA: TGCGCCAGCAGCCTCGGGACATCTGCCACTGAAGCTTTCTTT
CDR3: CASSLGTSATEAFF

D: TRBD1
V: TRBV7-3
length: 13
J: TRBJ1-2
DNA: TGTGCCAGCAGCCTTGGACAGGGGTATGGCTACACCTTC
CDR3: CASSLGQGYGYTF

D: -
V: TRBV11-3
length: 15
J: TRBJ2-2
DNA: TGTGCCAGCAGCGACGACAGCGCGAACACCGGGGAGCTGTTTTTT
CDR3: CASSDDSANTGELFF

D: TRBD1
V: TRBV19
length: 15
J: TRBJ1-2
DNA: TGTGCCAGTAGAAGAGACAGGGAACCGGGGTATGGCTACACCTTC
CDR3: CASRRDREPGYGYTF

D: -
V: TRBV2
length: 14
J: TRBJ1-5
DNA: TGTGCCAGCAGGTATGGGAGTTGGAATCAGCCCCAGCATTTT
CDR3: CASRYGSWNQPQHF

D: TRBD2
V: TRBV11-2
length: 14
J: TRBJ2-7
DNA: TGTGCCAGCAGCATTAGCGGGGGGGCGCGCGAGCAGTACTTC
CDR3: CASSISGGAREQYF

D: -
V: TRBV9
length: 11
J: TRBJ2-5
DNA: TGTGCCAGCTCCCGCGAAGAGACCCAGTACTTC
CDR3: CASSREETQYF

D: TRBD2
V: TRBV9
length: 16
J: TRBJ2-5
DNA: TGTGCCAGCAGCGTAGGACTAGCGGGGCCCAGTGAGACCCAGTACTTC
CDR3: CASSVGLAGPSETQYF

D: TRBD2
V: TRBV5-6
length: 16
J: TRBJ2-3
DNA: TGTGCCAGCAGCTTGACCACTAGCGAGAGCACAGATACGCAGTATTTT
CDR3: CASSLTTSESTDTQYF

D: -
V: TRBV7-2
length: 16
J: TRBJ1-1
DNA: TGTGCCAGCAGCGAAGGCCCGGGGGGCGGGAACACTGAAGCTTTCTTT
CDR3: CASSEGPGGGNTEAFF

D: -
V: TRBV5-8
length: 12
J: TRBJ2-3
DNA: TGTGCCAGCAGCCCGCGAGGAGATACGCAGTATTTT
CDR3: CASSPRGDTQYF

D: TRBD1
V: TRBV5-1
length: 17
J: TRBJ1-5
DNA: TGCGCCAGCAGCTCGGACAGGGGGGAGTATAGCAATCAGCCCCAGCATTTT
CDR3: CASSSDRGEYSNQPQHF

D: -
V: TRBV15
length: 15
J: TRBJ2-7
DNA: TGTGCCACCAGCACGTCGGCGGCGAGCTCCTACGAGCAGTACTTC
CDR3: CATSTSAASSYEQYF

D: TRBD1
V: TRBV3-1/TRBV3-2
length: 15
J: TRBJ1-2
DNA: TGTGCCAGCAGCCAAGATCTGGGACAGGAAGCAGGCTACACCTTC
CDR3: CASSQDLGQEAGYTF

D: -
V: TRBV29-1
length: 13
J: TRBJ1-5
DNA: TGCAGCGTTGTTGGGCAGCCCAATCAGCCCCAGCATTTT
CDR3: CSVVGQPNQPQHF

D: -
V: TRBV10-1
length: 13
J: TRBJ1-1
DNA: TGCGCCAGCAGTGTTGCTAGGAACACTGAAGCTTTCTTT
CDR3: CASSVARNTEAFF

D: -
V: TRBV30
length: 13
J: TRBJ1-5
DNA: TGTGCCTGGAGTGTACAGGGAGATCAGCCCCAGCATTTT
CDR3: CAWSVQGDQPQHF

D: -
V: TRBV4-2
length: 14
J: TRBJ2-1
DNA: TGTGCCAGCAGCCAAGGACTAGGAGAAAATGAGCAGTTCTTC
CDR3: CASSQGLGENEQFF

D: -
V: TRBV9
length: 14
J: TRBJ1-1
DNA: TGTGCCAGCAGCGTAACAGGGTTAAACACTGAAGCTTTCTTT
CDR3: CASSVTGLNTEAFF

D: -
V: TRBV5-1
length: 17
J: TRBJ1-2
DNA: TGCGCCAGCAGCTCGGACTCAACAGGGATTAAAAACTATGGCTACACCTTC
CDR3: CASSSDSTGIKNYGYTF

D: -
V: TRBV15
length: 15
J: TRBJ1-3
DNA: TGTGCCACCAGCAGAGCGAGGGAGGCTGGAAACACCATATATTTT
CDR3: CATSRAREAGNTIYF